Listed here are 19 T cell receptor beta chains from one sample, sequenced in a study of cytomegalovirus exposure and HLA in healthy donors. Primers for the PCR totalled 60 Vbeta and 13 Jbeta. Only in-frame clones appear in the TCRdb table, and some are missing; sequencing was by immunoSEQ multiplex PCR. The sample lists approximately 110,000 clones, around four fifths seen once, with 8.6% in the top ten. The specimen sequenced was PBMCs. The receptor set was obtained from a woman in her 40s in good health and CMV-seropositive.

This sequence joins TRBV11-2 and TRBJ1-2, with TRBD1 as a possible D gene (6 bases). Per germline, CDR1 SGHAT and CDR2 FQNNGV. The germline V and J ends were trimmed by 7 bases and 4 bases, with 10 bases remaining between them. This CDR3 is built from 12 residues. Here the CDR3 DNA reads TGTGCCAGCACCCCGGACAGCTATGGCTACACCTTC. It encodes CASTPDSYGYTF.

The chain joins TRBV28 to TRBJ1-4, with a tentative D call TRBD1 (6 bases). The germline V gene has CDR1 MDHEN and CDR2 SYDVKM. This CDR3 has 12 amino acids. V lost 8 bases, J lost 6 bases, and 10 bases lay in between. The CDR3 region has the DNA TGTGCCAGCGGGACAATTGATGAAAAACTGTTTTTT. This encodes CASGTIDEKLFF.

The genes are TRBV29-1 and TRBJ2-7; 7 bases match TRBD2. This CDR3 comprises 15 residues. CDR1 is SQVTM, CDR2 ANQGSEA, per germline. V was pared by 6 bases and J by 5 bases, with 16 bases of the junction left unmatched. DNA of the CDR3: TGCAGCGTAGCCCACGGACTAGTTAACGTCCACGAGCAGTACTTC. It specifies CSVAHGLVNVHEQYF.

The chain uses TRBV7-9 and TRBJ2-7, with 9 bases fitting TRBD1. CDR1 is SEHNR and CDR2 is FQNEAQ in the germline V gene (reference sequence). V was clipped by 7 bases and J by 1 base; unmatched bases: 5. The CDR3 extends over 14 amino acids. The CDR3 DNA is TGTGCCAGCACCCGACAGGGGGAATCCTACGAGCAGTACTTC. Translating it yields CASTRQGESYEQYF. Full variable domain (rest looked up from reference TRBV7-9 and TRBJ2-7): DTGVSQNPRHKITKRGQNVTFRCDPISEHNRLYWYRQTLGQGPEFLTYFQNEAQLEKSRLLSDRFSAERPKGSFSTLEIQRTEQGDSAMYLCASTRQGESYEQYFGPGTRLTVT.

DNA for the CDR3: TGTGCCAGCAGCTTATCGCAGGGGAGTAACAATGAGCAGTTCTTC. This codes for CASSLSQGSNNEQFF. The chain combines TRBV13 with TRBJ2-1; perhaps TRBD1 as D (6 bases). This CDR3 contains 15 residues. V gave up 2 bases and J gave up 5 bases, with 13 bases separating them. CDR1 is PRHDT, CDR2 FYEKMQ, per germline (reference sequence). The full variable domain, in which reference TRBV13 and TRBJ2-1 provide the parts outside the CDR3, is AAGVIQSPRHLIKEKRETATLKCYPIPRHDTVYWYQQGPGQDPQFLISFYEKMQSDKGSIPDRFSAQQFSDYHSELNMSSLELGDSALYFCASSLSQGSNNEQFFGPGTRLTVL.

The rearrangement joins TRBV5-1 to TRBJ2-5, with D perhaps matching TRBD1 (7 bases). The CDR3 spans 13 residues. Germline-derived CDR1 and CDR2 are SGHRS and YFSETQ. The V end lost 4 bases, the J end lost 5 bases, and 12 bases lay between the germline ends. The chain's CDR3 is CASSRRGLETQYF. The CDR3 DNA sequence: TGCGCCAGCAGCCGGAGGGGGCTCGAGACCCAGTACTTC.

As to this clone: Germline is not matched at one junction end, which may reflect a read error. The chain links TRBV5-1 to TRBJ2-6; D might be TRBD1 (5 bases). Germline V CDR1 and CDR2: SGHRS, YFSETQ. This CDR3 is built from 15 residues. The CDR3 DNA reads TGCGCCAGCAGCTTAGGGGTATCTGGGGCCAACGGCCTGACTTTC. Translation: CASSLGVSGANGLTF. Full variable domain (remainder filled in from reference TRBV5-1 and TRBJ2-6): KAGVTQTPRYLIKTRGQQVTLSCSPISGHRSVSWYQQTPGQGLQFLFEYFSETQRNKGNFPGRFSGRQFSNSRSEMNVSTLELGDSALYLCASSLGVSGANGLTFGAGSRLTVL.

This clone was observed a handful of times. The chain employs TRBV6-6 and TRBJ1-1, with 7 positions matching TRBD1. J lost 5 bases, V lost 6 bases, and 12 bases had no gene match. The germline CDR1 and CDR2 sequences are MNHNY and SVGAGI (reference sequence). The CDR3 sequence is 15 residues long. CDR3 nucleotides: TGTGCCAGCAGGGGGTTACAGGGGCTATGGACTGAAGCTTTCTTT. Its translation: CASRGLQGLWTEAFF.

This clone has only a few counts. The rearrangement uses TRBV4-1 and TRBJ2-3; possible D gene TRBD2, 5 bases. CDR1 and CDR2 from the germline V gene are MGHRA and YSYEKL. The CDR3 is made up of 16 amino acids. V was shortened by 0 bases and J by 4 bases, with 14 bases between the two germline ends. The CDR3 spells CASSQDELGGPDTQYF. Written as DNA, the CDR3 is TGCGCCAGCAGCCAAGATGAACTAGGTGGGCCAGATACGCAGTATTTT.

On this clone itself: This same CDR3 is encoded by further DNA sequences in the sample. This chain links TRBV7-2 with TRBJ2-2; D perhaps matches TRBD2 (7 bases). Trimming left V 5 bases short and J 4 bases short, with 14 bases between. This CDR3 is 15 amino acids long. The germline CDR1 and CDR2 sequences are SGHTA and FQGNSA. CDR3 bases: TGTGCCAGCAGCGCCTACGGGGGGCCCACCGGGGAGCTGTTTTTT. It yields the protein CASSAYGGPTGELFF.

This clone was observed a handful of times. CDR3 bases: TGCGCCAGCAGCCAAGTGTTAACGGGGTATAATTCACCCCTCCACTTT. Amino acids: CASSQVLTGYNSPLHF. This sequence joins TRBV4-1 and TRBJ1-6, with D uncertain. The CDR3 contains 16 residues. The V end was cut by 1 base, the J end by 4 bases, with 11 bases between. Per the germline V gene, CDR1 is MGHRA and CDR2 is YSYEKL.

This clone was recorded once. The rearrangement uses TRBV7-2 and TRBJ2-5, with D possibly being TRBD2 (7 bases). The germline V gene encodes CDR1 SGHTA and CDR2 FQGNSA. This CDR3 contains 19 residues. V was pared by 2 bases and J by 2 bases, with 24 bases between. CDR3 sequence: CASSLPERLTGGSQETQYF. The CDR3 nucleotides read TGTGCCAGCAGCTTACCGGAGCGACTCACGGGGGGCTCACAAGAGACCCAGTACTTC.

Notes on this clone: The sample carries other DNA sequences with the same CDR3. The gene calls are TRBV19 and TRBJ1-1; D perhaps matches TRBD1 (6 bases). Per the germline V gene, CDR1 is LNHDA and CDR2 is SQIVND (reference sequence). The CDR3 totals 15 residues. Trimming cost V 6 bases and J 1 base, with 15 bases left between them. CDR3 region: CASRTFLTGNTEAFF. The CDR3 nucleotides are TGTGCCAGTAGGACTTTTTTGACAGGGAACACTGAAGCTTTCTTT.

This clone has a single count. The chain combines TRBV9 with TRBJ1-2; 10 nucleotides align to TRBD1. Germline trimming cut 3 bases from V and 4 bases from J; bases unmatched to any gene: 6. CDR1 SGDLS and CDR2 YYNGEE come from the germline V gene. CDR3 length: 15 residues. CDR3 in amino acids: CASSGSGTGVYGYTF. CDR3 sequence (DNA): TGTGCCAGCAGCGGTTCCGGGACAGGGGTCTATGGCTACACCTTC. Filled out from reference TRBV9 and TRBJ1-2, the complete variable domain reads DSGVTQTPKHLITATGQRVTLRCSPRSGDLSVYWYQQSLDQGLQFLIQYYNGEERAKGNILERFSAQQFPDLHSELNLSSLELGDSALYFCASSGSGTGVYGYTFGSGTRLTVV.

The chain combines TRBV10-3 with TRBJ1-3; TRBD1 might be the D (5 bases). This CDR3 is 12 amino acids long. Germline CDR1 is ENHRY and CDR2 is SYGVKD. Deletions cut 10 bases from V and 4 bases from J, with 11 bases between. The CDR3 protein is CATETGGNTIYF. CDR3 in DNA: TGTGCCACCGAAACAGGCGGAAACACCATATATTTT.

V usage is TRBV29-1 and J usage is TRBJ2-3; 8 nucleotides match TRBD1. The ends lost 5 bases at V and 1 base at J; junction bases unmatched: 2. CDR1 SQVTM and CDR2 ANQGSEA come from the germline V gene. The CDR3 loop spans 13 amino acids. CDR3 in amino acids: CSVSDRGTDTQYF. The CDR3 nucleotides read TGCAGCGTTTCGGACAGGGGCACAGATACGCAGTATTTT.

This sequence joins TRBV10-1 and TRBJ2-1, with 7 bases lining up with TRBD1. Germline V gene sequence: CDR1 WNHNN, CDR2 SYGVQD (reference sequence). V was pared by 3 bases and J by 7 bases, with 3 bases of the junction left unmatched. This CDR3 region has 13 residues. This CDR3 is CASSDGRGNEQFF. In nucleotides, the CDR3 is TGCGCCAGCAGTGATGGCAGGGGGAATGAGCAGTTCTTC.

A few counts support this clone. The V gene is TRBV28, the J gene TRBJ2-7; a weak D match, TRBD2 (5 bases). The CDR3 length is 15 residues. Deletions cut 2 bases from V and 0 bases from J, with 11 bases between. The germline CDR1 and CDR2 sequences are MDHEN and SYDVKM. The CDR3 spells CASSLPDRGSYEQYF. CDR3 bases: TGTGCCAGCAGTTTACCGGACCGGGGCTCCTACGAGCAGTACTTC.

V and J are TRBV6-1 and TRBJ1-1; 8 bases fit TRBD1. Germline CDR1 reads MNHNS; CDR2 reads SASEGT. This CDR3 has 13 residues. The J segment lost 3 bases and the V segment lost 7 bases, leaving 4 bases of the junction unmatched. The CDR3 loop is CASTSTGDTEAFF. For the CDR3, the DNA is TGTGCCAGCACGTCGACAGGGGACACTGAAGCTTTCTTT.